These 20 T cell receptor beta chains were sequenced from one sample in a study of cytomegalovirus exposure and HLA in healthy donors. The PCR contained 60 Vbeta and 13 Jbeta primers. Sequenced by immunoSEQ multiplex PCR; TCRdb stores in-frame clones only, minus some. Of around 150,000 clones listed, over 70% are singletons. The sample was PBMCs. Source of these receptors: a woman aged 40-49 years in good health and CMV-seronegative.

This clone has a handful of counts. This chain uses TRBV19 with TRBJ1-4; unclear D gene. The length of the CDR3 is 13 residues. Germline V gene lookup returns CDR1 LNHDA and CDR2 SQIVND (reference sequence). Trimming shortened V by 1 base and J by 4 bases, and 4 bases separated the two germline ends. The CDR3, as DNA: TGTGCCAGTAGTATAGGCGGTAATGAAAAACTGTTTTTT. It translates to CASSIGGNEKLFF.

The chain couples TRBV28 to TRBJ2-3; D is uncertain. Per germline, CDR1 MDHEN and CDR2 SYDVKM. V lost 6 bases and J 7 bases, leaving 11 bases between the germline ends. This CDR3 is built from 12 residues. CDR3 DNA: TGTGCCAGCAGCCTCCAGTTCAATACGCAGTATTTT. Translated, it gives CASSLQFNTQYF.

The chain links TRBV19 to TRBJ2-1, with a weak D call TRBD2 (5 bases). V gave up 3 bases and J gave up 0 bases, with 12 bases separating them. This CDR3 comprises 16 residues. Germline assignment: CDR1 LNHDA and CDR2 SQIVND (reference sequence). CDR3 nucleotide sequence: TGTGCCAGTAGTATCCAGCGGATCCGCTCCTACAATGAGCAGTTCTTC. Protein sequence: CASSIQRIRSYNEQFF.

This chain links TRBV5-1 with TRBJ2-7; weak D call: TRBD1 (6 bases). Germline V gene lookup returns CDR1 SGHRS and CDR2 YFSETQ. The length of the CDR3 is 13 residues. The ends were cut back, 4 bases at V and 4 bases at J, with 12 bases in the middle. The CDR3 loop is CASSPRDNYEQYF. In DNA, the CDR3 is TGCGCCAGCAGCCCCCGGGACAATTACGAGCAGTACTTC.

V and J are TRBV14 and TRBJ2-5; tentatively, D is TRBD2 (6 bases). V was shortened by 3 bases and J by 3 bases, with 11 bases between the two germline ends. This CDR3 has 14 amino acids. The germline gives CDR1 SGHDN, CDR2 FVKESK. CDR3 DNA: TGTGCCAGCAGCCAGGTGGGGGGAAAAGAGACCCAGTACTTC. Its protein product is CASSQVGGKETQYF. The full variable domain, completed using reference TRBV14 and TRBJ2-5, is EAGVTQFPSHSVIEKGQTVTLRCDPISGHDNLYWYRRVMGKEIKFLLHFVKESKQDESGMPNNRFLAERTGGTYSTLKVQPAELEDSGVYFCASSQVGGKETQYFGPGTRLLVL.

This clone was counted a few times. This chain joins TRBV5-4 and TRBJ1-1; D call uncertain. V was trimmed by 5 bases and J by 1 base, leaving 12 bases between them. CDR1 and CDR2 (germline): SGHNT, YYREEE (reference sequence). This CDR3 has 14 residues. The CDR3 DNA is TGTGCCAGCAGACCCGGTGAATCGAACACTGAAGCTTTCTTT. Translation: CASRPGESNTEAFF.

This chain links TRBV6-1 with TRBJ2-7, with 8 bases lining up with TRBD2. The CDR3 consists of 16 residues. V gave up 2 bases and J gave up 7 bases; unmatched junction bases: 13. Germline V gives CDR1 MNHNS, CDR2 SASEGT. The CDR3 sequence is CASSEQGRGGGREQYF. The CDR3, as DNA: TGTGCCAGCAGTGAACAGGGTCGGGGGGGAGGAAGGGAGCAGTACTTC.

The rearrangement uses TRBV23-1 and TRBJ1-1; D gene uncertain. TRBV23-1 is placed among ORFs of uncertain function. With 2 bases removed from V and 4 bases from J, the gap between germline ends came to 20 bases. This CDR3 has 17 amino acids. The CDR3: CASSQSPPRGGTTEAFF. In DNA, the CDR3 is TGCGCCAGCAGTCAAAGCCCCCCACGGGGAGGTACCACTGAAGCTTTCTTT.

This clone was counted only a few times. The V and J genes are TRBV6-1 and TRBJ2-2, with TRBD1 as a possible D gene (7 bases). The CDR3 is 12 residues long. Germline CDR1 is MNHNS and CDR2 is SASEGT. V lost 5 bases and J 9 bases, leaving 10 bases between the germline ends. In nucleotides, the CDR3 is TGTGCCAGCAGTCCAGGGGGGTGGGAGCTGTTTTTT. It yields the protein CASSPGGWELFF.

V and J are TRBV5-4 and TRBJ1-4, with D perhaps TRBD1 (5 bases). Trimming pared 4 bases from V and 0 bases from J, leaving 10 bases between. Germline CDR1 is SGHNT and CDR2 is YYREEE (reference sequence). This CDR3 comprises 15 residues. CDR3 DNA sequence: TGTGCCAGCAGCCCCAGGGTGACAACTAATGAAAAACTGTTTTTT. Its protein is CASSPRVTTNEKLFF. The full variable domain, in which reference TRBV5-4 and TRBJ1-4 provide the parts outside the CDR3, is ETGVTQSPTHLIKTRGQQVTLRCSSQSGHNTVSWYQQALGQGPQFIFQYYREEENGRGNFPPRFSGLQFPNYSSELNVNALELDDSALYLCASSPRVTTNEKLFFGSGTQLSVL.

The chain has TRBV7-8 and TRBJ1-2, with 7 bases lining up with TRBD1. The CDR3 is 13 amino acids. Trimming took 5 bases from V and 4 from J; bases not matched to a gene: 4. The germline gives CDR1 SGHVS, CDR2 FQNEAQ. CDR3 sequence reads: CASSGGQSYGYTF. In DNA form, the CDR3 reads TGTGCCAGCAGCGGGGGACAGAGCTATGGCTACACCTTC.

The gene calls are TRBV5-1 and TRBJ2-5, with D possibly matching TRBD1 (5 bases). Near its end, the DNA agrees better with TRBJ2-7, so the J call may be wrong. This CDR3 is 14 amino acids long. CDR1 and CDR2 (germline): SGHRS, YFSETQ. This CDR3 is CASSMETGAYEQYF. In nucleotides, the CDR3 is TGCGCCAGCAGCATGGAAACAGGAGCCTACGAGCAGTACTTC.

V gene TRBV10-3 combines with J gene TRBJ1-2; 7 bases align to TRBD1. V lost 2 bases to trimming and J lost 2 bases; unmatched junction nucleotides: 5. The CDR3 is 15 amino acids. Germline V CDR1 and CDR2: ENHRY, SYGVKD. The DNA for the CDR3 is TGTGCCATCAGTGAGCCGGAGACAGGGAACTATGGCTACACCTTC. Protein sequence: CAISEPETGNYGYTF.

This clone was seen a few times. The gene calls are TRBV5-1 and TRBJ1-1, with TRBD1 matching over 7 bases. The junction had 17 bases not matched to a gene; V was cut back by 3 bases and J by 3 bases. CDR1 SGHRS and CDR2 YFSETQ come from the germline V gene. This CDR3 has 18 residues. CDR3 amino acids: CASSSSLALTGVHTEAFF. The CDR3 DNA is TGCGCCAGCAGCTCCTCGCTGGCCCTCACAGGGGTTCACACTGAAGCTTTCTTT.

The V call is TRBV7-8, the J call TRBJ1-5; D not resolved. Germline V gene sequence: CDR1 SGHVS, CDR2 FQNEAQ. The germline V and J ends were trimmed by 1 base and 0 bases, with 10 bases remaining between them. There are 16 residues in the CDR3. The CDR3: CASSLGPHYSNQPQHF. In DNA form, the CDR3 reads TGTGCCAGCAGCTTAGGTCCACACTATAGCAATCAGCCCCAGCATTTT.

J is TRBJ1-1 and V is TRBV12-5; D is undetermined. Germline assignment: CDR1 LGHNT and CDR2 FRNRAP. Trimming removed 2 bases at V and 0 bases at J, with 10 bases between. The CDR3 is made up of 15 amino acids. The CDR3 coding sequence is TGTGCTAGTGGTTTGCCTCAGGAAATGAACACTGAAGCTTTCTTT. Translating gives CASGLPQEMNTEAFF. The entire variable domain, with the rest obtained from reference TRBV12-5 and TRBJ1-1, is as follows: DARVTQTPRHKVTEMGQEVTMRCQPILGHNTVFWYRQTMMQGLELLAYFRNRAPLDDSGMPKDRFSAEMPDATLATLKIQPSEPRDSAVYFCASGLPQEMNTEAFFGQGTRLTVV.

In this sample, this clone turned up a few times. Other DNA sequences in the same sample also yield this CDR3. This chain links TRBV2 with TRBJ2-2; perhaps TRBD2 as D (5 bases). Trimming removed 6 bases at V and 4 bases at J, with 9 bases between. Germline V gives CDR1 SNHLY, CDR2 FYNNEI. The CDR3 consists of 13 residues. The CDR3 sequence: CASRARGTGELFF. DNA of the CDR3: TGTGCCAGCAGAGCTCGGGGCACCGGGGAGCTGTTTTTT.

The sample holds a few counts of this clone. V usage is TRBV28 and J usage is TRBJ2-7; 9 nucleotides agree with TRBD1. V was pared by 2 bases and J by 5 bases, with 7 bases of the junction left unmatched. CDR3 length: 15 amino acids. Per germline, CDR1 MDHEN and CDR2 SYDVKM. The CDR3 region has the DNA TGTGCCAGCAGTTTACTCGACAGGGGGGGCCACGAGCAGTACTTC. This encodes CASSLLDRGGHEQYF.

V usage is TRBV2 and J usage is TRBJ2-5, with D perhaps matching TRBD1 (6 bases). With the DNA end fitting TRBJ2-7 better, the J assignment may be wrong. Germline loops: CDR1 SNHLY, CDR2 FYNNEI. This CDR3 has 13 amino acids. The CDR3 loop reads CASIGGSSYEQYF. The DNA of the CDR3 is TGTGCCAGCATAGGGGGAAGCTCCTACGAGCAGTACTTC.

This chain joins TRBV5-6 and TRBJ1-2; 9 nucleotides match TRBD1. CDR3 length equals 14 residues. V dropped 4 bases and J dropped 4; count of bases not matched to a gene: 5. Germline V gene data show CDR1 as SGHDT and CDR2 as YYEEEE. CDR3 sequence reads: CASSPGDRAYGYTF. The DNA of the CDR3 is TGTGCCAGCAGCCCCGGGGACAGGGCCTATGGCTACACCTTC.